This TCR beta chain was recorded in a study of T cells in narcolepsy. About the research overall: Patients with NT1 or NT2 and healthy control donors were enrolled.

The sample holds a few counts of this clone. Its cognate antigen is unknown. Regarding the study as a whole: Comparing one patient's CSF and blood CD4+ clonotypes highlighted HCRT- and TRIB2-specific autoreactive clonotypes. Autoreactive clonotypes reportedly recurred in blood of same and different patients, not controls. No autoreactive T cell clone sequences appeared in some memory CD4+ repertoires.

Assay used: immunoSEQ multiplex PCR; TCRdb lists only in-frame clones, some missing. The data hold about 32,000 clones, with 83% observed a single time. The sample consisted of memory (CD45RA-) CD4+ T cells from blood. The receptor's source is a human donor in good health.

The CDR3 coding sequence is TGTGCCAGCAGTCCGGCCGGGGGGAACTATGGCTACACCTTC. It encodes CASSPAGGNYGYTF. This chain uses TRBV11-2 with TRBJ1-2, with D possibly being TRBD1 (5 bases). From germline, CDR1 is SGHAT and CDR2 FQNNGV. V was shortened by 6 bases and J by 2 bases, with 13 bases between the two germline ends. The CDR3 length is 14 residues. The variable domain in full, with the rest retrieved from reference TRBV11-2 and TRBJ1-2, is EAGVAQSPRYKIIEKRQSVAFWCNPISGHATLYWYQQILGQGPKLLIQFQNNGVVDDSQLPKDRFSAERLKGVDSTLKIQPAKLEDSAVYLCASSPAGGNYGYTFGSGTRLTVV.